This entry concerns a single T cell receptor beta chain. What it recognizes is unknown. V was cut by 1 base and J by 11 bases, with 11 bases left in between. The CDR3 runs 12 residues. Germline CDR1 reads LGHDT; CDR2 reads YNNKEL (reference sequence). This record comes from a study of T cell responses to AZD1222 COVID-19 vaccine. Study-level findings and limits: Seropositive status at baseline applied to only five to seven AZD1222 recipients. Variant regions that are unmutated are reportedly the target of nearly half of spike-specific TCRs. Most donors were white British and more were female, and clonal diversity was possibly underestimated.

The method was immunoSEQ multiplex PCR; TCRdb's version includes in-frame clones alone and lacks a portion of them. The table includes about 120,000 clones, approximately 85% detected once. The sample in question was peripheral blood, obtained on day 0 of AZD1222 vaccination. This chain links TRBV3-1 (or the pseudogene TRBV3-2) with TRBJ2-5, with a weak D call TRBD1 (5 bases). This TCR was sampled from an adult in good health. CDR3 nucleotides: TGTGCCAGCAGCCAAGCCAGGGCAGCGCAGTACTTC. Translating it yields CASSQARAAQYF.